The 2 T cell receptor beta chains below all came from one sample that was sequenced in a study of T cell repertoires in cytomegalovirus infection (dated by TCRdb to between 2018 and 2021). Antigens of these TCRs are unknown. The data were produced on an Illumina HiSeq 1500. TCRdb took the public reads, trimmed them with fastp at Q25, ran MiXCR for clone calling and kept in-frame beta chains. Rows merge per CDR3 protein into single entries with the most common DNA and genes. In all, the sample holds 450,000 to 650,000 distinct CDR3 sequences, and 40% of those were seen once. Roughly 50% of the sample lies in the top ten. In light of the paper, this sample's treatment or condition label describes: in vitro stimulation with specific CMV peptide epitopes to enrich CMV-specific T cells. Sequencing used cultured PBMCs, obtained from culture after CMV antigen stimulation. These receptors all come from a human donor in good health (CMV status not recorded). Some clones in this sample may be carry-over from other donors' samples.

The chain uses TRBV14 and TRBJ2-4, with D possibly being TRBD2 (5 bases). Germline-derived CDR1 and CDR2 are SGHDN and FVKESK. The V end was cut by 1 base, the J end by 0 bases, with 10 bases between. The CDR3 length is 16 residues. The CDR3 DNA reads TGTGCCAGCAGCCAAGGAGGGAAGGTAGCCAAAAACATTCAGTACTTC. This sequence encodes CASSQGGKVAKNIQYF.

As DNA, the CDR3 is TGCAGTGCTTACGGGACCGAGCAGTACTTC. Translation gives CSAYGTEQYF. This chain joins TRBV20-1 and TRBJ2-7; possibly TRBD1 or TRBD2 for D (5 bases each). The germline V gene encodes CDR1 DFQATT and CDR2 SNEGSKA (reference sequence). Trimming shortened V by 5 bases and J by 6 bases, and 8 bases separated the two germline ends. The CDR3 covers 10 residues.